The clone carrying this T cell receptor (beta chain) was recorded a few times. Its antigen remains unknown. Allogeneic regulatory or mature dendritic cells were co-cultured for about 5 days with CFSE-labeled sorted T cells at 1:10. The sample originates from a study of regulatory dendritic cells for organ transplantation. Produced via immunoSEQ multiplex PCR; TCRdb's table is partial and in-frame only. The table records about 12,000 clones, over 85% of them present only once. Sequencing was done on a sample of naive CD8+ T cells from blood cultured with regulatory dendritic cells. Subset defined: CD45RA+ naive T cells. The origin of this receptor is a human donor in good health.

In DNA form, the CDR3 reads TGTGCCAGCAGCTTGTGGGGGGGTGAAGCTTTCTTT. This sequence encodes CASSLWGGEAFF. The V gene is TRBV5-6, the J gene TRBJ1-1; possibly TRBD1 for D (5 bases). This CDR3 is 12 amino acids long. CDR1 is SGHDT and CDR2 is YYEEEE in the germline V gene. Trimming cost V 1 base and J 7 bases, with 8 bases left between them.